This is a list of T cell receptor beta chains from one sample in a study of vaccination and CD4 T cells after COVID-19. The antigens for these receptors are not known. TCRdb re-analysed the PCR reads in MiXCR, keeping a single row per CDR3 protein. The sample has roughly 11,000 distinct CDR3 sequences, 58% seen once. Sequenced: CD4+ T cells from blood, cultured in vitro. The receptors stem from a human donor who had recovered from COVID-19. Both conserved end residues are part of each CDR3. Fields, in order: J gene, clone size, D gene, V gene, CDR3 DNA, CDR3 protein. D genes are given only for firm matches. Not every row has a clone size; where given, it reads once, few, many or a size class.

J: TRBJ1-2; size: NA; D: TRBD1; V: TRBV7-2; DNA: TGTGCCAGCAGCCAGGACAGGGTCATGGGCTACACCTTC; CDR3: CASSQDRVMGYTF
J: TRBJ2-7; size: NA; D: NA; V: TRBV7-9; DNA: TGTGCCAGCAGCTTAGACACCGGGACCTTAAAGGAAGAGCAGTACTTC; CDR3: CASSLDTGTLKEEQYF
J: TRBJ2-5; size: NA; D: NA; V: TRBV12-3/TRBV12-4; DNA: TGTGCCAGCAGCACGGGGGAGACCCAGTACTTC; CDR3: CASSTGETQYF
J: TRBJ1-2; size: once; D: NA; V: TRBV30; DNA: TGTGCCTGGAGACAGGCTGCGGGGGGCTACACCTTC; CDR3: CAWRQAAGGYTF
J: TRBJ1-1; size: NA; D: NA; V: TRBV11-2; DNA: TGTGCCAGCAGCCCCCCATGGGTCACTGAAGCTTTCTTT; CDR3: CASSPPWVTEAFF
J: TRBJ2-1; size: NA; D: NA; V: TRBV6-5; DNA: TGTGCCAGCAGTTACCCCGGCAGAACGAACAATGAGCAGTTCTTC; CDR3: CASSYPGRTNNEQFF
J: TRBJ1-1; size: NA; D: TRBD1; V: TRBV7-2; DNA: TGTGCCAGCAGCTTAGTACAGGGGGTTGCTTTCTTT; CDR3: CASSLVQGVAFF
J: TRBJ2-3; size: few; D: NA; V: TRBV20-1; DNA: TGCAGTGCTAGATCCCCGTTGGGAGGCACAGATACGCAGTATTTT; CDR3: CSARSPLGGTDTQYF
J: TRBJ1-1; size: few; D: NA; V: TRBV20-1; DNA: TGCAGTGCTAGTGTGGCCAACTATGAGAACACTGAAGCTTTCTTT; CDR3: CSASVANYENTEAFF
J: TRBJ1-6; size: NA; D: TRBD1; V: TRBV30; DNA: TGTGCCTGGTCACAGGGGGCGCCTAATTCACCCCTCCACTTT; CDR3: CAWSQGAPNSPLHF
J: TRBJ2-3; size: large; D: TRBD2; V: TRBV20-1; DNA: TGCAGTGCTACAAAATCGGGGGGGCGAGCGGATACGCAGTATTTT; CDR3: CSATKSGGRADTQYF
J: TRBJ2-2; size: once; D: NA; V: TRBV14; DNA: TGTGCCAGCAGCCCCTGGGTTGGCGGGGAGCTGTTTTTT; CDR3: CASSPWVGGELFF
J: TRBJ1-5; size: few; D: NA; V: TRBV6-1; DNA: TGTGCCAGCAGTAAGTGGCGCAATCAGCCCCAGCATTTT; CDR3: CASSKWRNQPQHF
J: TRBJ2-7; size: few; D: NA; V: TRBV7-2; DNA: TGTGCCAGCACCCCGGGTAGCGGATACTCCTACGAGCAGTACTTC; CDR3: CASTPGSGYSYEQYF
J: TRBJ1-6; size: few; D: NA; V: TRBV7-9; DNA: TGTGCCAGCAGCTCACAGGGTCGGTATATAATGGGCTATAATTCACCCCTCCACTTT; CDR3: CASSSQGRYIMGYNSPLHF
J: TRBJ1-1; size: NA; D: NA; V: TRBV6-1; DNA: TGTGCCAGCTCCCAGAACATGAACACTGAAGCTTTCTTT; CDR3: CASSQNMNTEAFF
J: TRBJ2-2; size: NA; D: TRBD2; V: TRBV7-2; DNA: TGTGCCAGCAGTCGGGCGGGCGGGGGGGCCGTCGGGGAGCTGTTTTTT; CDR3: CASSRAGGGAVGELFF
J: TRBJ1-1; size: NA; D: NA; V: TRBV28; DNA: TGTGCCAGCAGTTTTCACGGACAGATGAACACTGAAGCTTTCTTT; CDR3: CASSFHGQMNTEAFF
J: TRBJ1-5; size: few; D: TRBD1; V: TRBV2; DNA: TGTGCCAGCAACCCCGGGACAGGCTATCAGCCCCAGCATTTT; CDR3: CASNPGTGYQPQHF
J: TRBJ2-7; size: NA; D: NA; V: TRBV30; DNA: TGTGCCTGGAGCGCAGGATCTTTCGAGCAGTACTTC; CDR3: CAWSAGSFEQYF
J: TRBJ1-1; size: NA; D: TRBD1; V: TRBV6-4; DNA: TGTGCCAGCAGTGACTCTGCAGGGGGCCTTTCGGAAGCTTTCTTT; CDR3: CASSDSAGGLSEAFF
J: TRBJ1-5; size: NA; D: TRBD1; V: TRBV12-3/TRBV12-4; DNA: TGTGCCAGCAGTCCCCAGGGGGTTTATCAGCCCCAGCATTTT; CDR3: CASSPQGVYQPQHF
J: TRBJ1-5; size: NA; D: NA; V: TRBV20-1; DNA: TGCAGTGCTAGAGGGGGACACGGCGGGCAGCCCCAGCATTTT; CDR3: CSARGGHGGQPQHF
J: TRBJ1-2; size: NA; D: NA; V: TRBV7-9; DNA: TGTGCCAGCAGCTTAGACCCGGGTGTTTATGGCTACACCTTC; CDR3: CASSLDPGVYGYTF